This TCR beta chain was captured by sequencing in a study of T cell changes during pregnancy in multiple sclerosis. Sequencing used immunoSEQ multiplex PCR; TCRdb keeps in-frame clones, though not all of them. Of about 51,000 clones listed, around 94% are singletons. CDR1 is SGHVS, CDR2 FQNEAQ, per germline. Trimming removed 8 bases from V and 4 bases from J, with 17 bases in between. This CDR3 comprises 15 residues. Material: CD4+ T cells from peripheral blood mononuclear cells, obtained in the third trimester of pregnancy. The genes are TRBV7-8 and TRBJ1-4, with a tentative D call TRBD1 (5 bases). The receptor comes from a female donor with multiple sclerosis, enrolled in a pregnancy study. The CDR3 DNA reads TGTGCCAGCGGGCCACCGGGACTAGATAATGAAAAACTGTTTTTT. This codes for CASGPPGLDNEKLFF.